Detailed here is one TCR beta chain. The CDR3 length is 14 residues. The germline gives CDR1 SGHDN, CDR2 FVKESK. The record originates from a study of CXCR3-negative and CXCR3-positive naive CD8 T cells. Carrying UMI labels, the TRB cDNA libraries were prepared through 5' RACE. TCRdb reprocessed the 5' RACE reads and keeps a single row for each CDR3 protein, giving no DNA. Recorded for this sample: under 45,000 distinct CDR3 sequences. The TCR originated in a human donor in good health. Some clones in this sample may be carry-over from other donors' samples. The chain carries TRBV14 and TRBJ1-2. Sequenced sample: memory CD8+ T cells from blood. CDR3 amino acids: CASSLRTVNYGYTF.